This TCR beta chain stems from a study of blood T cell repertoires in COVID-19 (dated by TCRdb to between 2020 and 2021). At the level of the whole study: The collaborator samples originated in the United States, Italy and Spain and spanned the acute and convalescent phases of COVID-19. The prospective study material was composed of cDNA or gDNA derived from T cells, B-cell-depleted T cells, or PBMCs. Subjects who had been exposed to COVID-19, were actively infected with it, or had recovered from it provided the deeply sampled blood TCRbeta repertoires that made up the dataset. The repertoires were made available in a free public database intended to serve as a resource for research on the immune response to SARS-CoV-2. The samples were drawn from two sources: the first 160 participants of the ongoing ImmuneRACE study, and 950 to 1,500 subjects contributed by 6 global collaborators. Sample metadata almost always included a de-identified subject ID, COVID-19 status, age in years and sex. Where available, HLA class I and class II types were taken from metadata supplied by the sample provider and were not determined by assay-based typing. Study-level results and caveats: How much clinical and demographic metadata was included differed by source and by participant, and the metadata was provided uncurated.

V trim: 4 bases; J trim: 6 bases; unmatched bases: 14. The CDR3 contains 20 residues, cysteine and phenylalanine counted. Only CDR3 DNA remains: 60 bases, in frame from the first base. CDR1 ENHRY and CDR2 SYGVKD are derived from the germline V gene. One collaborating source in Seattle enrolled patients during active infection and followed them longitudinally through the course of disease. The collaborating institutions used their own protocols to collect whole blood in K2EDTA tubes. For TCRbeta analysis, collaborators shipped samples as frozen whole blood, isolated PBMCs, or DNA extracted from either of those sample types. TCRbeta CDR3 regions were amplified from genomic DNA using the immunoSEQ Assay, a bias-controlled multiplex PCR. The study's processing was this. The number of nucleated cells in each sample was estimated from the amplification of reference gene primers within the assay. To quantify the absolute abundance of each unique TCRbeta CDR3 rearrangement, sequence reads were collapsed and filtered. For each sample, productive Simpson clonality was calculated as the square root of Simpson's diversity index across productive rearrangements. The table comes from immuneACCESS by way of TCRdb, which keeps in-frame sequences with V and J called. Part of the clones is missing from these tables; in studies checked, under half for an unresolved V gene and the rest for unknown reasons. Clone size and V and J calls were adopted from that table, with D and trimming inferred from the DNA. The sample table records about 530,000 clones; 85% to 90% of these occur just once. The top ten constitute 7.5% to 9% of the sample.

Concerning this clone: This receptor's antigen is unknown. No qualities accompany the bases; no much larger clone lies one base away.

Material for sequencing was peripheral blood. This sequence originates from a woman in her 50s with COVID-19, enrolled during active disease. This chain joins TRBV10-3 to TRBJ2-2; TRBD2 agrees with 16 junctional bases. The DNA sequence is given as TGTGCCATCAGTGGTTTCCCCGGGACTAGCGGGGGGGGACCCGCCGGGGAGCTGTTTTTT. Its product reads: CAISGFPGTSGGGPAGELFF.